These T cell receptor beta chains were read from a single sample in a study of memory CD4+ T cells and cytomegalovirus serostatus. Measured with immunoSEQ multiplex PCR; TCRdb has only the in-frame clones, and not every one. The sample yields just under 95,000 clones, 80% seen once. Sequencing input: memory CD4+ T cells from blood. The receptors were sampled from an adult in good health and CMV-seropositive. CDR3s include the opening cysteine and the closing phenylalanine or tryptophan. The D gene is left open where the match is weak. Clone size is stated in some rows and not others, as once, few, many or a class when expanded.

D	size	V	J	CDR3	DNA
.	.	TRBV6-1	TRBJ2-7	CASSESGFYEQYF	TGTGCCAGCAGTGAGTCAGGGTTCTACGAGCAGTACTTC
TRBD2	.	TRBV5-4	TRBJ2-7	CASSLRAGDLAEQYF	TGTGCCAGCAGCCTCCGAGCGGGAGATTTAGCCGAGCAGTACTTC
.	.	TRBV7-3	TRBJ1-1	CASSLTYRADTEAFF	TGTGCCAGCAGCTTAACGTACAGGGCGGACACTGAAGCTTTCTTT
TRBD1	.	TRBV9	TRBJ2-5	CASSVGERQGTQYF	TGTGCCAGCAGCGTAGGAGAGCGACAGGGGACCCAGTACTTC
.	.	TRBV16	TRBJ1-5	CASQQGSSNQPQHF	TGTGCCAGCCAGCAGGGCAGTAGCAATCAGCCCCAGCATTTT
.	.	TRBV14	TRBJ1-3	CASSQGIQIFSGNTIYF	TGTGCCAGCAGCCAAGGCATACAGATTTTCTCTGGAAACACCATATATTTT
TRBD1	.	TRBV29-1	TRBJ2-2	CSADRGVTGELFF	TGCAGCGCCGACAGGGGCGTTACCGGGGAGCTGTTTTTT
.	.	TRBV10-3	TRBJ2-7	CAISDRSYEQYF	TGTGCCATCAGTGATCGATCCTACGAGCAGTACTTC
TRBD2	.	TRBV2	TRBJ2-7	CASRDGLAGGRFLSF	TGTGCCAGCAGGGACGGTCTAGCGGGAGGAAGATTTCTCTCGTTC
TRBD2	.	TRBV7-2	TRBJ2-2	CASSFSSGRATGELFF	TGTGCCAGCAGCTTTTCTAGCGGGAGGGCCACCGGGGAGCTGTTTTTT
TRBD1	.	TRBV19	TRBJ1-5	CASRSATGGPQPQHF	TGTGCCAGTAGATCAGCAACAGGGGGCCCTCAGCCCCAGCATTTT
.	.	TRBV28	TRBJ2-2	CASRIGSRVDTGELFF	TGTGCCAGCAGGATTGGATCCAGGGTTGACACCGGGGAGCTGTTTTTT
.	.	TRBV7-2	TRBJ1-1	CASSRQAGGTEAFF	TGTGCCAGCAGCCGACAGGCGGGGGGCACTGAAGCTTTCTTT
TRBD1	.	TRBV7-2	TRBJ2-7	CASSSGTGPYEQYF	TGTGCCAGCAGCTCCGGGACAGGGCCCTACGAGCAGTACTTC
.	.	TRBV27	TRBJ2-1	CASSFSDRTSEQFF	TGTGCCAGCAGTTTCTCTGATCGGACCTCTGAGCAGTTCTTC
.	.	TRBV5-1	TRBJ1-2	CASSLGPSGTLYGYTF	TGCGCCAGCAGCTTGGGGCCCTCAGGGACACTCTATGGCTACACCTTC
.	.	TRBV28	TRBJ1-5	CASSSRPTWEAQHF	TGTGCCAGCAGTTCCCGACCAACCTGGGAGGCCCAGCATTTT
.	.	TRBV19	TRBJ2-7	CASSIVSRGEQYF	TGTGCCAGTAGTATAGTCAGTCGTGGTGAGCAGTACTTC
.	once	TRBV2	TRBJ1-1	CASSVSLANTEAFF	TGTGCCAGCAGTGTAAGTTTGGCGAACACTGAAGCTTTCTTT
TRBD1	once	TRBV27	TRBJ1-5	CASSLWGRGGPNQPQHF	TGTGCCAGCAGTTTATGGGGCAGGGGGGGCCCTAATCAGCCCCAGCATTTT
TRBD2	.	TRBV7-2	TRBJ2-3	CASSLRLAGGIATDTQYF	TGTGCCAGCAGCTTACGATTAGCGGGAGGGATCGCCACAGATACGCAGTATTTT
.	.	TRBV4-3	TRBJ2-5	CASSQDVATGRETQYF	TGCGCCAGCAGCCAGGACGTTGCCACAGGTCGGGAGACCCAGTACTTC
.	few	TRBV6-1	TRBJ1-2	CASSEALGGYGYTF	TGTGCCAGCAGTGAAGCCCTTGGGGGCTATGGCTACACCTTC
TRBD1	medium-sized	TRBV6-5	TRBJ1-2	CASSYSQGASGYTF	TGTGCCAGCAGTTACTCACAGGGGGCCAGTGGCTACACCTTC
TRBD1	.	TRBV7-3	TRBJ2-2	CASSPTPGQGTGELFF	TGTGCCAGCAGCCCAACTCCAGGACAGGGAACCGGGGAGCTGTTTTTT
TRBD1	.	TRBV28	TRBJ2-7	CASTGTGGLYEQYF	TGTGCCAGCACCGGGACAGGGGGTTTGTACGAGCAGTACTTC
.	once	TRBV6-6	TRBJ1-5	CASLPANSNQPQHF	TGTGCCAGCCTGCCCGCGAATAGCAATCAGCCCCAGCATTTT
.	.	TRBV4-1	TRBJ1-1	CASSQKRSVDTEAFF	TGCGCCAGCAGCCAAAAAAGGTCGGTGGACACTGAAGCTTTCTTT
.	once	TRBV19	TRBJ2-2	CASSIGQRSRIDTGELFF	TGTGCCAGTAGTATAGGACAGAGGTCCCGAATTGACACCGGGGAGCTGTTTTTT
.	.	TRBV28	TRBJ1-5	CASSLGVGVRNQPQHF	TGTGCCAGCAGTTTAGGGGTGGGAGTGCGCAATCAGCCCCAGCATTTT
.	.	TRBV27	TRBJ2-1	CASSQGRSYNEQFF	TGTGCCAGCAGTCAGGGGCGCTCCTACAATGAGCAGTTCTTC
TRBD1	.	TRBV5-1	TRBJ2-6	CASSLLTGSGANVLTF	TGCGCCAGCAGCTTGTTGACAGGGTCTGGGGCCAACGTCCTGACTTTC
.	once	TRBV7-8	TRBJ2-4	CASSRHPDSIAKNIQYF	TGTGCCAGCAGCCGCCACCCCGACAGCATAGCCAAAAACATTCAGTACTTC
.	once	TRBV6-1	TRBJ2-5	CASSEQDGQGSTQYF	TGTGCCAGCAGTGAACAGGACGGCCAGGGGTCGACCCAGTACTTC
TRBD1	.	TRBV18	TRBJ2-7	CASSGTGGEGYEQYF	TGTGCCAGCTCCGGGACAGGGGGAGAGGGTTACGAGCAGTACTTC